These T cell receptor beta chains were read from a single sample in a study of blood T cells in healthy people across ages. TCRdb processed the 5' RACE reads anew with MiXCR; each CDR3 protein has one entry. The table lists approximately 1.5 million distinct CDR3 sequences, roughly 30% of them singletons, with around 11% in the top ten. The sample comprised blood. These receptors all stem from a woman in her thirties in good health. Both conserved end residues are part of each CDR3. D genes are given only for firm matches. Size is stated for part of the rows, as once, few or many counts, or as a class when the clone is expanded.

V: TRBV5-1; J: TRBJ2-1; D: NA; size: NA; DNA: TGCGCCAGCACTCCCGGTCGAACAGGCGACTACAATGAGCAGTTCTTC; CDR3: CASTPGRTGDYNEQFF
V: TRBV7-9; J: TRBJ2-5; D: NA; size: NA; DNA: TGTGCCAGCAGCTTACCAGGGCGGTGGAGAGAGACCCAGTACTTC; CDR3: CASSLPGRWRETQYF
V: TRBV30; J: TRBJ1-2; D: NA; size: NA; DNA: TGTGCCTGGAGTGCGCGGCCGGGAGGGGATGGCTACACCTTC; CDR3: CAWSARPGGDGYTF
V: TRBV2; J: TRBJ1-6; D: NA; size: few; DNA: TGTGCCAGCAGCGTTCGGACGACGGGAAATTCACCCCTCCACTTT; CDR3: CASSVRTTGNSPLHF
V: TRBV2; J: TRBJ2-7; D: NA; size: NA; DNA: TGTGCCAGCAGTGAAGCGGGGGGCGGGAGCCTTAGCAACGAGCAGTACTTC; CDR3: CASSEAGGGSLSNEQYF
V: TRBV6-4; J: TRBJ1-2; D: TRBD1; size: few; DNA: TGTGCCAGCAGTGTAGTTCCAGGGGGCGGCTATGGCTACACCTTC; CDR3: CASSVVPGGGYGYTF
V: TRBV5-1; J: TRBJ2-7; D: TRBD2; size: NA; DNA: TGCGCCAGCAGCTACGGGGGACTAGCGGGACGCGACGAGCAGTACTTC; CDR3: CASSYGGLAGRDEQYF
V: TRBV20-1; J: TRBJ2-7; D: TRBD1; size: NA; DNA: TGCAGTGCTAGAGGGACAGGGGCTTGGGAGCAGTACTTC; CDR3: CSARGTGAWEQYF
V: TRBV5-1; J: TRBJ2-1; D: TRBD1; size: NA; DNA: TGCGCCAGCAGCCCGGGACAGGGGTTTCTGCATGAGCAGTTCTTC; CDR3: CASSPGQGFLHEQFF
V: TRBV20-1; J: TRBJ1-5; D: NA; size: NA; DNA: TGCAGTGCTAGACATCCCGATGATCAGCCCCAGCATTTT; CDR3: CSARHPDDQPQHF
V: TRBV9; J: TRBJ2-7; D: NA; size: NA; DNA: TGTGCCAGCAGCGCCAAACAGGGATCCGATTACGAGCAGTACTTC; CDR3: CASSAKQGSDYEQYF
V: TRBV4-2; J: TRBJ2-7; D: NA; size: few; DNA: TGTGCCAGCAGCCAAAGGGGCCGGAGCTCCTACGAGCAGTACTTC; CDR3: CASSQRGRSSYEQYF
V: TRBV27; J: TRBJ2-5; D: NA; size: many; DNA: TGTGCCAATAAAGAGACCCAGTACTTC; CDR3: CANKETQYF
V: TRBV20-1; J: TRBJ2-3; D: TRBD2; size: few; DNA: TGCAGTGCTAGACCGGCGACTAGCGGGTTGGATACGCAGTATTTT; CDR3: CSARPATSGLDTQYF
V: TRBV20-1; J: TRBJ2-7; D: NA; size: NA; DNA: TGCAGTGCTAGAGATATAGGCACCGAGCGCTCCTACGAGCAGTACTTC; CDR3: CSARDIGTERSYEQYF
V: TRBV7-2; J: TRBJ2-3; D: TRBD2; size: NA; DNA: TGTGCCAGCAGCTACCAAGCGGGGGGGACGAATACGCAGTATTTT; CDR3: CASSYQAGGTNTQYF
V: TRBV29-1; J: TRBJ1-4; D: NA; size: few; DNA: TGCAGCGTTGAAGAAGGCACCAATGAAAAACTGTTTTTT; CDR3: CSVEEGTNEKLFF
V: TRBV28; J: TRBJ2-3; D: TRBD1; size: few; DNA: TGTGCCAGCAGTTCGACGGACAGGGACCACACAGATACGCAGTATTTT; CDR3: CASSSTDRDHTDTQYF
V: TRBV7-2; J: TRBJ2-3; D: TRBD1; size: many; DNA: TGTGCCAGCAGTTTATCCGGGACAGGGGCAGGAGATACGCAGTATTTT; CDR3: CASSLSGTGAGDTQYF
V: TRBV12-3/TRBV12-4; J: TRBJ2-3; D: TRBD2; size: few; DNA: TGTGCCAGCAACCCTCTTAGCGGGAGAGGGGACACGCAGTATTTT; CDR3: CASNPLSGRGDTQYF
V: TRBV27; J: TRBJ1-2; D: TRBD1; size: NA; DNA: TGTGCCAGCAGTTTTGGTAGGGGGCTGGACTATGGCTACACCTTC; CDR3: CASSFGRGLDYGYTF
V: TRBV30; J: TRBJ2-5; D: NA; size: once; DNA: TGTGCCTGCATGCCAGAGGGACTAGAGACCCAGTACTTC; CDR3: CACMPEGLETQYF
V: TRBV28; J: TRBJ2-7; D: TRBD1; size: NA; DNA: TGTGCCAGCAGTTTTAGCCGGGGACAGGGGGGCGCTTCCTACGAGCAGTACTTC; CDR3: CASSFSRGQGGASYEQYF
V: TRBV30; J: TRBJ2-3; D: TRBD1; size: NA; DNA: TGTGCCTGGAACAGGGGGCCAGGAGATACGCAGTATTTT; CDR3: CAWNRGPGDTQYF
V: TRBV4-1; J: TRBJ2-3; D: TRBD2; size: once; DNA: TGCGCCAGCAGCCATCCCGGGGGTAGCGGGACCACAGGTACGCAGTATTTT; CDR3: CASSHPGGSGTTGTQYF
V: TRBV18; J: TRBJ1-1; D: NA; size: NA; DNA: TGTGCCAGCTCACCGGGAACACTTGACGCCCGAGCTTTCTTT; CDR3: CASSPGTLDARAFF
V: TRBV6-1; J: TRBJ1-2; D: NA; size: few; DNA: TGTGCCAGCAGTGACAGTTCTAACTATGGCTACACCTTC; CDR3: CASSDSSNYGYTF
V: TRBV18; J: TRBJ2-5; D: TRBD1; size: NA; DNA: TGTACCAGCTCAGTCGGGACAGGGAGAGAGACCCAGTACTTC; CDR3: CTSSVGTGRETQYF
V: TRBV15; J: TRBJ2-1; D: TRBD2; size: few; DNA: TGTGCCACCAGCTTGGGAAGCGGGAACTACAATGAGCAGTTCTTC; CDR3: CATSLGSGNYNEQFF
V: TRBV19; J: TRBJ2-2; D: NA; size: NA; DNA: TGTGCCAGTGGGACACATCTACTCGGGGAGCTGTTTTTT; CDR3: CASGTHLLGELFF
V: TRBV20-1; J: TRBJ2-7; D: TRBD1; size: few; DNA: TGCAGTGCTAGAAGGGGACAGGGGGCTGGCGAGCAGTACTTC; CDR3: CSARRGQGAGEQYF
V: TRBV9; J: TRBJ1-4; D: TRBD1; size: NA; DNA: TGTGCCAGCAGCGTAGATGGGACAGCTAATGAAAAACTGTTTTTT; CDR3: CASSVDGTANEKLFF
V: TRBV7-9; J: TRBJ2-5; D: NA; size: NA; DNA: TGTGCCAGCAGCTTAGGGACGACGGCGGAGACCCAGTACTTC; CDR3: CASSLGTTAETQYF
V: TRBV27; J: TRBJ2-7; D: NA; size: few; DNA: TGTGCCAGCTCTAGGGGGTTCGAGCAGTACTTC; CDR3: CASSRGFEQYF
V: TRBV7-8; J: TRBJ1-1; D: TRBD1; size: NA; DNA: TGTGCCAGCAGCTCTGGACAGGGGGCGGTTGAAGCTTTCTTT; CDR3: CASSSGQGAVEAFF
V: TRBV4-2; J: TRBJ2-6; D: NA; size: once; DNA: TGTGCCAGCAGCCAAGAGGGTCCGGGAGCTGGGGCCAACGCCCTGACTTTC; CDR3: CASSQEGPGAGANALTF
V: TRBV20-1; J: TRBJ1-1; D: NA; size: NA; DNA: TGCAGTCCCCCTAACAGTTGGGCTTTCTTT; CDR3: CSPPNSWAFF
V: TRBV7-6; J: TRBJ2-7; D: NA; size: once; DNA: TGTGCCGGCAGCCCTTCTCCCGGCTACGAGCAGTACTTC; CDR3: CAGSPSPGYEQYF
V: TRBV4-2; J: TRBJ2-7; D: TRBD2; size: NA; DNA: TGTGCCAGCAGCCAAGATGTCGGTAGCGGGAGGGCTTCCTACGAGCAGTACTTC; CDR3: CASSQDVGSGRASYEQYF
V: TRBV4-1; J: TRBJ2-5; D: NA; size: NA; DNA: TGCGCCAGCACGGGTATCGGGCAAGAGACCCAGTACTTC; CDR3: CASTGIGQETQYF
V: TRBV6-1; J: TRBJ2-5; D: NA; size: NA; DNA: TGTGCCGGCAGAGCGGCAGGGAGCGGAGGGACCCAGTACTTC; CDR3: CAGRAAGSGGTQYF
V: TRBV2; J: TRBJ2-5; D: NA; size: many; DNA: TGTGCCAGCAGGACGAACCAAGAGACCCAGTACTTC; CDR3: CASRTNQETQYF
V: TRBV5-1; J: TRBJ2-7; D: NA; size: few; DNA: TGCGCCAGCAGCATTGAAGGACAGAGCTACGAGCAGTACTTC; CDR3: CASSIEGQSYEQYF
V: TRBV7-9; J: TRBJ2-2; D: NA; size: NA; DNA: TGTGCCAGCAGCGGGGCGACCGGGGAGCTGTTTTTT; CDR3: CASSGATGELFF
V: TRBV12-3/TRBV12-4; J: TRBJ2-1; D: NA; size: few; DNA: TGTGCCAGCAGCGGGGCGGGGGCCTACTACAATGAGCAGTTCTTC; CDR3: CASSGAGAYYNEQFF
V: TRBV5-6; J: TRBJ2-4; D: NA; size: NA; DNA: TGTGCCAGCAGCTTGGGCACCCGTAAAAACATTCAGTACTTC; CDR3: CASSLGTRKNIQYF
V: TRBV4-1; J: TRBJ2-7; D: NA; size: NA; DNA: TGCGCCGGCAGCCTCGGGGGTGGCTCCTACGAGCAGTACTTC; CDR3: CAGSLGGGSYEQYF
V: TRBV6-2/TRBV6-3; J: TRBJ1-2; D: TRBD1; size: NA; DNA: TGTGCCGACAGGGTTGGCTACACCTTC; CDR3: CADRVGYTF
V: TRBV15; J: TRBJ2-3; D: NA; size: NA; DNA: TGTGCCACCAGCAGAGGATTTGGAGCTACTACAGATACGCAGTATTTT; CDR3: CATSRGFGATTDTQYF
V: TRBV30; J: TRBJ1-2; D: NA; size: once; DNA: TGTGCCTGGAGTGTACTCTGGGATGGCTACACCTTC; CDR3: CAWSVLWDGYTF
V: TRBV4-1; J: TRBJ1-2; D: NA; size: NA; DNA: TGCGCCAGCAGCCAAGATGAAGGACGTGGCTACACCTTC; CDR3: CASSQDEGRGYTF
V: TRBV11-2; J: TRBJ2-1; D: TRBD2; size: few; DNA: TGTGCCAGCAGCATCTGGACTAGCGCCTATGACAATGAGCAGTTCTTC; CDR3: CASSIWTSAYDNEQFF
V: TRBV7-7; J: TRBJ2-1; D: TRBD2; size: NA; DNA: TGTGCCAGCAGCTTATTGGGACTAGCGGGAGAGGAGCAGTTCTTC; CDR3: CASSLLGLAGEEQFF
V: TRBV5-1; J: TRBJ2-1; D: TRBD2; size: few; DNA: TGCGCCAGCAGCTTCAAAGCGGGAGGGCGGCGTCGGGAGCAGTTCTTC; CDR3: CASSFKAGGRRREQFF